This entry concerns a single T cell receptor (beta chain). Its antigen is undetermined. These data are taken from a study of T cell repertoires in cytomegalovirus infection. Study information: Public TCR beta signatures were indicative of both CMV infection and a matching HLA type. Study results and limitations: HLA-C-restricted CMV clonotypes gave the most frequent clonotype in two of eight donors.

Germline CDR1 is MNHEY and CDR2 is SMNVEV (reference sequence). The CDR3 extends over 16 amino acids. The V and J ends lost 3 bases and 4 bases, in that order; junction bases with no gene match: 8. TCRdb redid the calling of the reads with MiXCR, one entry per CDR3 protein. The sample has 60,000 to 75,000 distinct CDR3 sequences; around 30% are singletons. The TCR sequence derives from a human donor in good health (CMV status not recorded). Some clones in this sample may be carry-over from other donors' samples. Sequences were derived from CD8+ T cells from cultured PBMCs, sampled from culture after CMV antigen stimulation. The V call is TRBV27, the J call TRBJ2-3; the match to TRBD2 covers 9 bases. CDR3 sequence: CASSLVGGGAPDTQYF. The CDR3 DNA reads as TGTGCCAGCAGTTTGGTCGGCGGGGGGGCCCCAGATACGCAGTATTTT.